This is a list of T cell receptor beta chains from one sample in a study of CD8 T cells in ankylosing spondylitis. Each CDR3 protein is one row after TCRdb ran MiXCR on the 5' RACE reads. The repertoire holds a few hundred thousand distinct CDR3 sequences, with about 10% as singletons. Sequencing was performed on blood, either unsorted or a sorted T cell fraction (not recorded which). The receptors derive from a male donor with ankylosing spondylitis or in good health (not recorded which). The CDR3 runs from the conserved cysteine through the conserved F or W. A D gene is named only where the DNA matches it firmly. Clone size, where shown, is once, few, many, or a class for clones that have expanded.

clone_size,j_call,v_call,d_call,cdr3_aa,cdr3_nt
many,TRBJ2-7,TRBV10-2,NA,CASSGLSTQRYEQYF,TGCGCCAGCAGTGGTCTAAGCACCCAACGCTACGAGCAGTACTTC
NA,TRBJ2-7,TRBV14,NA,CASSQDPGLHEQYF,TGTGCCAGCAGCCAAGATCCAGGGTTGCACGAGCAGTACTTC
few,TRBJ1-2,TRBV3-1,NA,CASRSPSEGYTF,TGTGCCAGCAGGAGCCCCTCTGAGGGCTACACCTTC
few,TRBJ1-4,TRBV7-2,TRBD1,CASSARGSTNEKLFF,TGTGCCAGCAGCGCCAGGGGGTCAACTAATGAAAAACTGTTTTTT
few,TRBJ2-6,TRBV7-9,NA,CASSLWGASSGANVLTF,TGTGCCAGCAGCCTATGGGGGGCATCGTCTGGGGCCAACGTCCTGACTTTC
many,TRBJ2-1,TRBV7-2,TRBD2,CASTLAGSSYNEQFF,TGTGCCAGCACCTTAGCGGGGAGCTCCTACAATGAGCAGTTCTTC
many,TRBJ2-2,TRBV11-2,TRBD1,CASSFPDRAGELFF,TGTGCCAGCAGCTTCCCGGACAGGGCCGGGGAGCTGTTTTTT
NA,TRBJ2-4,TRBV13,NA,CASSSYVAKNIQYF,TGTGCCAGCAGCTCTTACGTAGCCAAAAACATTCAGTACTTC
NA,TRBJ2-1,TRBV28,TRBD2,CASSSRLAGGPRIDEQFF,TGTGCCAGCAGCTCCCGGCTAGCGGGGGGGCCAAGGATCGATGAGCAGTTCTTC
many,TRBJ2-5,TRBV27,TRBD1,CASKKGQVETQYF,TGTGCCAGCAAGAAGGGACAGGTAGAGACCCAGTACTTC
many,TRBJ2-3,TRBV24-1,TRBD2,CATSDPSGGDTDTQYF,TGTGCCACCAGTGACCCCAGCGGGGGAGACACAGATACGCAGTATTTT
many,TRBJ2-1,TRBV11-1,TRBD1,CASSLPGGNEQFF,TGTGCCAGCAGCCTCCCAGGGGGTAATGAGCAGTTCTTC
many,TRBJ1-5,TRBV10-3,NA,CAISWADNQPQHF,TGTGCCATCAGTTGGGCAGACAATCAGCCCCAGCATTTT
NA,TRBJ2-2,TRBV5-1,NA,CASSLDWENTGELFF,TGCGCCAGCAGCTTGGACTGGGAGAACACCGGGGAGCTGTTTTTT
NA,TRBJ1-4,TRBV20-1,NA,CSVPGLGNEKLFF,TGCAGTGTCCCGGGACTCGGAAATGAAAAACTGTTTTTT
many,TRBJ2-2,TRBV20-1,NA,CSAREPGQGSTGELFF,TGCAGTGCTAGAGAGCCTGGCCAGGGAAGCACCGGGGAGCTGTTTTTT
many,TRBJ2-7,TRBV7-8,NA,CASSLTQQALYEQYF,TGTGCCAGCAGCTTAACCCAGCAGGCACTTTACGAGCAGTACTTC
many,TRBJ2-5,TRBV5-5,NA,CASSLSGEETQYF,TGTGCCAGCAGTCTATCGGGGGAAGAGACCCAGTACTTC
many,TRBJ1-2,TRBV3-1,TRBD1,CASSQVQGYGYTF,TGTGCCAGCAGCCAGGTACAGGGGTATGGCTACACCTTC
NA,TRBJ1-5,TRBV9,NA,CASSVEQHQPQHF,TGTGCCAGCAGCGTAGAACAGCATCAGCCCCAGCATTTT
many,TRBJ2-5,TRBV25-1,TRBD2,CASSDWGGVQETQYF,TGTGCCAGCAGTGACTGGGGGGGAGTACAAGAGACCCAGTACTTC
many,TRBJ2-5,TRBV4-2,NA,CASSPGTRSFQETQYF,TGTGCCAGCAGCCCCGGGACACGATCCTTCCAAGAGACCCAGTACTTC
once,TRBJ1-2,TRBV7-9,NA,CASSFSEGGYGYTF,TGTGCCAGCAGCTTCAGTGAGGGTGGCTATGGCTACACCTTC
many,TRBJ2-5,TRBV20-1,NA,CSASLGGEGTQYF,TGCAGTGCTAGTCTAGGAGGAGAAGGGACCCAGTACTTC
many,TRBJ1-1,TRBV5-6,TRBD1,CASSFSGQGNTEAFF,TGTGCCAGCAGCTTTTCCGGACAGGGTAACACTGAAGCTTTCTTT
many,TRBJ2-3,TRBV27,NA,CASQSGNTDTQYF,TGTGCCAGTCAGAGCGGCAACACAGATACGCAGTATTTT
NA,TRBJ2-7,TRBV5-5,TRBD1,CASSLGDRVAYEQYF,TGTGCCAGCAGCTTGGGGGACAGGGTCGCCTACGAGCAGTACTTC
many,TRBJ1-2,TRBV24-1,NA,CATSEGRTNYGYTF,TGTGCCACCTCGGAGGGCAGGACTAACTATGGCTACACCTTC